The 22 T cell receptor beta chains below come from one sample, sequenced in a study of blood T cell repertoires in COVID-19. Profiled with immunoSEQ multiplex PCR; TCRdb holds only in-frame clones, not every one. The sample comprises approximately 500,000 clones, about 89% of which are singletons, and roughly 7.3% rests with the top ten. The sequencing input was peripheral blood. Receptor source: a woman aged 45-65 years with COVID-19, enrolled during active disease.

V and J are TRBV12-3 or TRBV12-4 and TRBJ1-1; D gene ambiguous. V lost 3 bases to trimming and J lost 5 bases, with 7 bases between them. This CDR3 has 12 amino acids. The CDR3 region has the DNA TGTGCCAGCAGTTTCACGGGAACTGAAGCTTTCTTT. Residues: CASSFTGTEAFF.

This clone was seen a few times. The J gene is TRBJ2-1, the V gene TRBV2; D perhaps matches TRBD2 (5 bases). CDR3 size: 15 residues. Germline loops: CDR1 SNHLY, CDR2 FYNNEI. V lost 2 bases to trimming and J lost 0 bases, with 8 bases between them. CDR3 DNA sequence: TGTGCCAGCAGTGAATGGGAGAGCTCCTACAATGAGCAGTTCTTC. Translation gives CASSEWESSYNEQFF.

This chain connects TRBV5-1 to TRBJ1-2; the D gene is possibly TRBD1 (6 bases). V shed 4 bases and J shed 11 bases, with 15 bases lying between them. Germline CDR1 SGHRS, CDR2 YFSETQ. CDR3 length equals 12 residues. The CDR3 loop reads CASSLDRNSYTF. In DNA, the CDR3 is TGCGCCAGCAGCCTCGACAGGAACTCGTACACCTTC.

The genes are TRBV7-9 and TRBJ1-1; D is ambiguous. This CDR3 is built from 15 residues. Trimming shortened V by 0 bases and J by 1 base, and 9 bases separated the two germline ends. The V gene's germline CDR1 is SEHNR and CDR2 FQNEAQ (reference sequence). DNA of the CDR3: TGTGCCAGCAGCTTAGCGGCAGGCCCGAACACTGAAGCTTTCTTT. Translating it yields CASSLAAGPNTEAFF. Filled out from reference TRBV7-9 and TRBJ1-1, the complete variable domain reads DTGVSQNPRHKITKRGQNVTFRCDPISEHNRLYWYRQTLGQGPEFLTYFQNEAQLEKSRLLSDRFSAERPKGSFSTLEIQRTEQGDSAMYLCASSLAAGPNTEAFFGQGTRLTVV.

This chain joins TRBV18 and TRBJ2-7; no definite D call. The germline V and J ends were trimmed by 0 bases and 6 bases, with 12 bases remaining between them. This CDR3 spans 14 amino acids. Germline V gives CDR1 KGHSH, CDR2 LQKENI. The CDR3 DNA follows: TGTGCCAGCTCACCACCGGTCAGGCTCGGCGAGCAGTACTTC. Its translation is CASSPPVRLGEQYF.

The V gene is TRBV18, the J gene TRBJ1-2, with a possible D match to TRBD1 (5 bases). V gave up 9 bases and J gave up 1 base, with 12 bases separating them. This CDR3 comprises 13 residues. Germline V lookup: CDR1 KGHSH, CDR2 LQKENI. The CDR3 region has the DNA TGTGCCAGTCAGATAGGGGATAACTATGGCTACACCTTC. It translates to CASQIGDNYGYTF.

This chain uses TRBV11-1 with TRBJ2-1; 7 positions match TRBD1. V dropped 3 bases and J dropped 4; count of bases not matched to a gene: 9. The CDR3 is 16 amino acids. Germline lookup yields CDR1 SGHAT and CDR2 FQDESV (reference sequence). CDR3 nucleotide sequence: TGTGCCAGCAGCTTTCCGAAGGGGGCCGATTACAATGAGCAGTTCTTC. This translates into CASSFPKGADYNEQFF. The full variable domain, completed using reference TRBV11-1 and TRBJ2-1, is EAEVAQSPRYKITEKSQAVAFWCDPISGHATLYWYRQILGQGPELLVQFQDESVVDDSQLPKDRFSAERLKGVDSTLKIQPAELGDSAMYLCASSFPKGADYNEQFFGPGTRLTVL.

This chain connects TRBV19 to TRBJ1-2; D is possibly TRBD1 (5 bases). Germline-derived CDR1 and CDR2 are LNHDA and SQIVND (reference sequence). The CDR3 is made up of 14 amino acids. V lost 4 bases and J 1 base, leaving 10 bases between the germline ends. CDR3 DNA sequence: TGTGCCAGTAGTAGCGACAGTTATAACTATGGCTACACCTTC. Its protein is CASSSDSYNYGYTF.

V usage is TRBV2 and J usage is TRBJ1-6, with unresolved D. From germline, CDR1 is SNHLY and CDR2 FYNNEI. The CDR3 length is 15 residues. Trimming cost V 8 bases and J 0 bases, with 11 bases left between them. This chain's CDR3 is CASQPGSSYNSPLHF. CDR3 DNA: TGTGCCAGCCAACCGGGGAGCTCCTATAATTCACCCCTCCACTTT. Combining the CDR3 with reference TRBV2 and TRBJ1-6 gives the whole variable domain EPEVTQTPSHQVTQMGQEVILRCVPISNHLYFYWYRQILGQKVEFLVSFYNNEISEKSEIFDDQFSVERPDGSNFTLKIRSTKLEDSAMYFCASQPGSSYNSPLHFGNGTRLTVT.

The chain joins TRBV28 to TRBJ1-2; D is unclear. The V and J ends lost 5 bases and 6 bases respectively, with 7 bases between them. Germline V gives CDR1 MDHEN, CDR2 SYDVKM. The CDR3 consists of 11 residues. CDR3 residues: CASSPEHGYTF. The CDR3 bases are TGTGCCAGCAGTCCCGAGCATGGCTACACCTTC.

In this sample, this clone turned up a few times. This chain uses TRBV7-9 with TRBJ1-5; D gene uncertain. Germline CDR1 and CDR2: SEHNR and FQNEAQ (reference sequence). The CDR3 has 15 amino acids. V was trimmed by 1 base and J by 4 bases, leaving 11 bases between them. CDR3 DNA sequence: TGTGCCAGCAGCTTAGGAGGCAGCCGAAATCAGCCCCAGCATTTT. Residues: CASSLGGSRNQPQHF.

This chain joins TRBV4-1 and TRBJ1-2, with TRBD1 matching over 10 bases. The trim removed 4 bases at V and 0 bases at J, leaving 14 bases unmatched. The CDR3 is made up of 19 amino acids. Per the germline V gene, CDR1 is MGHRA and CDR2 is YSYEKL. CDR3 in DNA: TGCGCCAGCAGCCCGAAAGGGTGGGACAGGGGATCTTCTAACTATGGCTACACCTTC. Translation: CASSPKGWDRGSSNYGYTF.

This clone came up once. The chain recombines TRBV24-1 with TRBJ1-2; 10 bases align to TRBD1. Germline CDR1 and CDR2: KGHDR and SFDVKD. The V gene end was trimmed by 5 bases and the J gene end by 6 bases; junction bases not matched to a gene: 5. CDR3 length: 14 amino acids. CDR3 sequence: CATSGDRGPDGYTF. For the CDR3, the DNA is TGTGCCACCAGTGGGGACAGGGGACCGGATGGCTACACCTTC.

The V gene is TRBV29-1, the J gene TRBJ1-2; no clear D. CDR3 length: 12 residues. V lost 0 bases to trimming and J lost 7 bases, with 9 bases between them. Germline V gene sequence: CDR1 SQVTM, CDR2 ANQGSEA. The CDR3 spells CSVEEHVFGYTF. In nucleotides, the CDR3 is TGCAGCGTTGAAGAACACGTGTTTGGCTACACCTTC.

The rearrangement uses TRBV12-5 and TRBJ1-2; D call uncertain. The CDR3 totals 11 residues. CDR1 is LGHNT and CDR2 is FRNRAP in the germline V gene. The germline V and J ends were trimmed by 6 bases and 8 bases, with 10 bases remaining between them. The CDR3 protein is CASGEGRGYTF. For the CDR3, the DNA is TGTGCTAGTGGCGAGGGTAGGGGCTACACCTTC.

V is TRBV6-5 and J is TRBJ2-7; TRBD1 matches at 8 bases. V lost 6 bases to trimming and J lost 4 bases; unmatched junction nucleotides: 5. The germline CDR1 and CDR2 sequences are MNHEY and SVGAGI. The CDR3 contains 13 residues. CDR3 bases: TGTGCCAGCAGACTTACAGGGGGTTACGAGCAGTACTTC. This codes for CASRLTGGYEQYF.

This clone was detected only a few times. The CDR3 coding sequence is TGTGCCTGGAGTTCACAGGGGGCGCGAAATTCACCCCTCCACTTT. This sequence encodes CAWSSQGARNSPLHF. V gene TRBV30 combines with J gene TRBJ1-6, with 9 bases lining up with TRBD1. This CDR3 has 15 residues. The V gene's germline CDR1 is GTSNPN and CDR2 SVGIG (reference sequence). The V segment lost 2 bases and the J segment 7 bases; nucleotides outside the gene matches: 6.

This chain links TRBV15 with TRBJ2-1; possible D gene TRBD2, 6 bases. Germline V gives CDR1 LNHNV, CDR2 YYDKDF (reference sequence). The CDR3 totals 14 residues. Trimming pared 0 bases from V and 6 bases from J, leaving 9 bases between. CDR3 sequence (DNA): TGTGCCACCAGCAGAGACGGAGGGATCAATGAGCAGTTCTTC. Amino acids: CATSRDGGINEQFF.

The chain links TRBV9 to TRBJ1-1, with D unresolved. The ends were cut back, 4 bases at V and 6 bases at J, with 25 bases in the middle. The CDR3 spans 17 residues. From germline, CDR1 is SGDLS and CDR2 YYNGEE. The CDR3 reads CASSQSPGLESSAEAFF. The CDR3 bases are TGTGCCAGCAGCCAAAGTCCGGGGTTGGAATCTTCGGCTGAAGCTTTCTTT.

This sequence joins TRBV14 and TRBJ1-4; D gene uncertain. This CDR3 has 13 residues. Germline V gene lookup returns CDR1 SGHDN and CDR2 FVKESK. Trimming shortened V by 0 bases and J by 10 bases, and 9 bases separated the two germline ends. CDR3 amino acids: CASSQDGGGKLFF. As DNA, the CDR3 is TGTGCCAGCAGCCAAGACGGCGGAGGAAAACTGTTTTTT.

As for this clone: One end of the junction fails to match germline, which may point to a read error. The chain employs TRBV19 and TRBJ2-3, with 9 bases identical to TRBD1. The CDR3 spans 15 residues. CDR1 LNHDA and CDR2 SQIVND come from the germline V gene (reference sequence). The CDR3 spells CASSPGTGSSSPADF. Here the CDR3 DNA reads TGTGCCAGTAGTCCCGGGACAGGGTCGTCTTCCCCAGCGGATTTT.

The chain links TRBV27 to TRBJ1-2; D possibly corresponds to TRBD1 (6 bases). Looked up from germline, CDR1 is MNHEY and CDR2 is SMNVEV (reference sequence). The V and J ends lost 6 bases and 2 bases respectively, with 10 bases between them. This CDR3 spans 13 amino acids. CDR3 protein: CASRKDRNYGYTF. The CDR3 region has the DNA TGTGCCAGCAGAAAAGACAGGAACTATGGCTACACCTTC.